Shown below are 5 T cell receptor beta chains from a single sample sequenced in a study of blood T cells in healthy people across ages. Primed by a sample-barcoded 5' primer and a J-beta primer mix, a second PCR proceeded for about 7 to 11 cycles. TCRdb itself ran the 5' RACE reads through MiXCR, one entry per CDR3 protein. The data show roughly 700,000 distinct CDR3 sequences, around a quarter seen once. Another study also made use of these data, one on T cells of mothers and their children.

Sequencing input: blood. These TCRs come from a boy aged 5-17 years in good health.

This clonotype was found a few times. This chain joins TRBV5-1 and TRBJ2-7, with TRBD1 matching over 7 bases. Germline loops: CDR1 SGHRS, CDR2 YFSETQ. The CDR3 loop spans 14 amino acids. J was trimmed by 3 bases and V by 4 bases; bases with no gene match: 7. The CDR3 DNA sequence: TGCGCCAGCAGCGGGGGACAGAGTCACTACGAGCAGTACTTC. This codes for CASSGGQSHYEQYF.

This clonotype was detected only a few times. The DNA of the CDR3 is TGTGCCAGCAGCTTAGGAGACAGGGGGCGCAAAGATACGCAGTATTTT. Its protein is CASSLGDRGRKDTQYF. The V and J genes are TRBV7-3 and TRBJ2-3; the match to TRBD1 covers 10 bases. CDR3 length: 16 residues. J lost 5 bases, V lost 2 bases, and 7 bases had no gene match. CDR1 and CDR2 (germline): SGHTA, FQGTGA.

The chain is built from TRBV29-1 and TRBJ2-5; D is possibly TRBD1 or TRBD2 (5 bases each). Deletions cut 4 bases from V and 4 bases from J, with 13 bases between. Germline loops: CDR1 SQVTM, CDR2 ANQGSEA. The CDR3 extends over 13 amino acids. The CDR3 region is CSVVGGYSETQYF. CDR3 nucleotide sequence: TGCAGCGTTGTTGGGGGTTACTCAGAGACCCAGTACTTC.

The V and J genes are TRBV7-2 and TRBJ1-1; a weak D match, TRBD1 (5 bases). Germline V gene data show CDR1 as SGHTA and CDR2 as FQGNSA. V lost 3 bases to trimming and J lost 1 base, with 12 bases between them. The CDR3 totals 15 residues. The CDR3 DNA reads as TGTGCCAGCAGCTTGGGTTCCGGGGGGAACACTGAAGCTTTCTTT. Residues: CASSLGSGGNTEAFF.

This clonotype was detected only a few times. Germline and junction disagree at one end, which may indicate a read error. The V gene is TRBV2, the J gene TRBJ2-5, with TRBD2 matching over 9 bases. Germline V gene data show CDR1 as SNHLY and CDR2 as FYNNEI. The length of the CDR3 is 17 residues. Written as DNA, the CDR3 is TGTGCCAGCAGCGAAGGGCTAGCGGGATGGGGGCAAGAGACCCAGTACTTC. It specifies CASSEGLAGWGQETQYF.